Shown below are 23 T cell receptor beta chains from a single sample sequenced in a study of shared clonotypes between healthy human individuals. Terminally differentiated effector memory CD45RA+ cells were excluded from the naive CD8 cells, which were CD45RO-negative and positively selected for CCR7. Only in-frame clones appear in the TCRdb table, and some are missing; sequencing was by immunoSEQ multiplex PCR. The sample lists about 800,000 clones; roughly 96% were seen once. The sequenced material came from naive CD8+ T cells sorted from blood. The source is a man younger than 45 in good health.

The genes are TRBV13 and TRBJ2-3, with 7 bases aligning to TRBD1. There are 15 residues in the CDR3. Germline trimming cut 4 bases from V and 0 bases from J; bases unmatched to any gene: 4. Germline V gives CDR1 PRHDT, CDR2 FYEKMQ (reference sequence). The DNA of the CDR3 is TGTGCCAGCAGCTATGGACAGGCTAGCACAGATACGCAGTATTTT. Amino acid sequence: CASSYGQASTDTQYF.

This sequence joins TRBV25-1 and TRBJ1-1; 8 bases fit TRBD1. The CDR3 has 14 residues. J was trimmed by 6 bases and V by 1 base; bases with no gene match: 4. Germline loops: CDR1 MGHDK, CDR2 SYGVNS. Here the CDR3 reads CASSESQGAAEAFF. For the CDR3, the DNA is TGTGCCAGCAGTGAATCCCAGGGGGCCGCTGAAGCTTTCTTT. Full variable domain (outside the CDR3, taken from reference TRBV25-1 and TRBJ1-1): EADIYQTPRYLVIGTGKKITLECSQTMGHDKMYWYQQDPGMELHLIHYSYGVNSTEKGDLSSESTVSRIRTEHFPLTLESARPSHTSQYLCASSESQGAAEAFFGQGTRLTVV.

The chain uses TRBV7-9 and TRBJ2-6; perhaps TRBD2 as D (6 bases). CDR1 is SEHNR, CDR2 FQNEAQ, per germline (reference sequence). The CDR3 is made up of 15 amino acids. Trimming stripped 5 bases from V and 4 bases from J, with 12 bases between. CDR3 region: CASSLREAGANVLTF. The DNA of the CDR3 is TGTGCCAGCAGCCTCAGGGAGGCCGGGGCCAACGTCCTGACTTTC.

The rearrangement links TRBV4-3 to TRBJ1-2; D call uncertain. This CDR3 has 16 residues. Germline V gene sequence: CDR1 LGHNA, CDR2 YSLEER. V was cut by 0 bases and J by 3 bases, with 14 bases left in between. In DNA form, the CDR3 reads TGCGCCAGCAGCCAAGACCCGCGAGGGCCGGACTATGGCTACACCTTC. This sequence encodes CASSQDPRGPDYGYTF.

The chain employs TRBV6-5 and TRBJ2-5, with TRBD2 matching 7 bases. The junction had 7 bases not matched to a gene; V was cut back by 6 bases and J by 0 bases. Germline lookup yields CDR1 MNHEY and CDR2 SVGAGI. The CDR3 totals 15 residues. CDR3: CASSRSGINQETQYF. In DNA, the CDR3 is TGTGCCAGCAGCAGGAGCGGGATTAACCAAGAGACCCAGTACTTC.

The gene calls are TRBV25-1 and TRBJ2-5; unclear D gene. Germline loops: CDR1 MGHDK, CDR2 SYGVNS. The CDR3 loop spans 15 amino acids. Trimming shortened V by 2 bases and J by 4 bases, and 14 bases separated the two germline ends. CDR3: CASSENTVQTETQYF. The DNA of the CDR3 is TGTGCCAGCAGTGAAAACACAGTACAGACAGAGACCCAGTACTTC.

This rearrangement joins TRBV29-1 to TRBJ1-1; tentative D call: TRBD1 (5 bases). The germline CDR1 and CDR2 sequences are SQVTM and ANQGSEA. V was pared by 6 bases and J by 1 base, with 18 bases between. This CDR3 has 15 amino acids. This CDR3 is CSVLLRQSKNTEAFF. The CDR3 bases are TGCAGCGTACTTCTTCGACAGTCCAAGAACACTGAAGCTTTCTTT.

The rearrangement links TRBV5-4 to TRBJ2-7; 8 positions agree with TRBD2. The CDR3 is 16 amino acids. Trimming removed 0 bases from V and 0 bases from J; junction bases left unmatched: 5. Germline CDR1 reads SGHNT; CDR2 reads YYREEE (reference sequence). As DNA, the CDR3 is TGTGCCAGCAGCTTGGAAGCGGGAGTATCCTCCTACGAGCAGTACTTC. Residues: CASSLEAGVSSYEQYF.

This chain uses TRBV7-6 with TRBJ2-1; 13 bases align to TRBD2. Trimming took 1 base from V and 7 from J; bases not matched to a gene: 4. Germline assignment: CDR1 SGHVS and CDR2 FNYEAQ. The length of the CDR3 is 16 residues. The CDR3 DNA sequence: TGTGCCAGCAGCTTAGGGGGACTAGCGGGAAAGAATGAGCAGTTCTTC. Its protein product is CASSLGGLAGKNEQFF.

The chain joins TRBV4-1 to TRBJ2-1, with D hard to call. The germline V gene encodes CDR1 MGHRA and CDR2 YSYEKL. V was trimmed by 0 bases and J by 0 bases, leaving 9 bases between them. The CDR3 extends over 16 amino acids. CDR3 in DNA: TGCGCCAGCAGCCAAGAGAGGACGAGCTCCTACAATGAGCAGTTCTTC. Encoded protein: CASSQERTSSYNEQFF.

The chain carries TRBV27 and TRBJ2-7; 10 bases are shared with TRBD1. In germline, CDR1 is MNHEY, CDR2 SMNVEV (reference sequence). The CDR3 consists of 14 residues. The V segment lost 6 bases and the J segment 3 bases; nucleotides outside the gene matches: 5. The chain's CDR3 is CASSRDRGIYEQYF. The CDR3 DNA is TGTGCCAGCAGCCGGGACAGGGGAATCTACGAGCAGTACTTC.

V gene TRBV6-5 combines with J gene TRBJ1-1, with TRBD1 identical over 8 bases. The ends lost 7 bases at V and 5 bases at J; junction bases unmatched: 12. The CDR3 totals 15 residues. CDR1 is MNHEY and CDR2 is SVGAGI in the germline V gene. CDR3 coding DNA: TGTGCCAGCATCAAATACGCAGGGGGCGCGACTGAAGCTTTCTTT. Protein product: CASIKYAGGATEAFF.

The chain employs TRBV19 and TRBJ2-7; D possibly matches TRBD1 or TRBD2 (5 bases each). CDR1 LNHDA and CDR2 SQIVND come from the germline V gene (reference sequence). The V end was cut by 2 bases, the J end by 5 bases, with 16 bases between. This CDR3 is built from 15 residues. CDR3 nucleotide sequence: TGTGCCAGTAGTATATTCGGACGGGACGGCAACGAGCAGTACTTC. Translating gives CASSIFGRDGNEQYF.

This rearrangement joins TRBV29-1 to TRBJ2-2; D assignment may be TRBD1 or TRBD2 (6 bases each). This CDR3 spans 13 amino acids. Trimming shortened V by 8 bases and J by 4 bases, and 14 bases separated the two germline ends. Germline CDR1 SQVTM, CDR2 ANQGSEA. The CDR3 nucleotides are TGCAGCTCCAGGGGAGGCGGCACCGGGGAGCTGTTTTTT. Translating gives CSSRGGGTGELFF.

The chain uses TRBV11-2 and TRBJ2-1; D remains ambiguous. V was clipped by 5 bases and J by 5 bases, with 16 bases between them. There are 15 residues in the CDR3. Germline CDR1 SGHAT, CDR2 FQNNGV. CDR3 protein: CASSTLAASNNEQFF. CDR3 DNA sequence: TGTGCCAGCAGCACATTAGCCGCGTCGAACAATGAGCAGTTCTTC. The entire variable domain, with the rest obtained from reference TRBV11-2 and TRBJ2-1, is as follows: EAGVAQSPRYKIIEKRQSVAFWCNPISGHATLYWYQQILGQGPKLLIQFQNNGVVDDSQLPKDRFSAERLKGVDSTLKIQPAKLEDSAVYLCASSTLAASNNEQFFGPGTRLTVL.

This rearrangement joins TRBV7-3 to TRBJ2-1; D is possibly TRBD2 (6 bases). The CDR3 length is 13 residues. Looked up from germline, CDR1 is SGHTA and CDR2 is FQGTGA. Trimming cost V 4 bases and J 8 bases, with 12 bases left between them. The CDR3 nucleotides read TGTGCCAGCAGCTCTCCGCCGGGGGATGAGCAGTTCTTC. It encodes CASSSPPGDEQFF.

This chain uses TRBV6-5 with TRBJ2-7, with D possibly being TRBD1 or TRBD2 (5 bases each). Trimming removed 2 bases at V and 5 bases at J, with 13 bases between. CDR3 length: 14 amino acids. The germline gives CDR1 MNHEY, CDR2 SVGAGI. The CDR3 protein is CASSYKGSGDEQYF. The DNA of the CDR3 is TGTGCCAGCAGTTACAAGGGGAGCGGCGACGAGCAGTACTTC.

The J gene is TRBJ2-2, the V gene TRBV7-9; no clear D. Germline loops: CDR1 SEHNR, CDR2 FQNEAQ (reference sequence). The CDR3 sequence is 12 residues long. V shed 7 bases and J shed 3 bases, with 6 bases lying between them. The CDR3, as DNA: TGTGCCAGCACACCGGACACCGGGGAGCTGTTTTTT. Amino acid sequence: CASTPDTGELFF.

V and J are TRBV5-6 and TRBJ2-1, with D maybe TRBD2 (5 bases). V lost 0 bases and J 4 bases, leaving 11 bases between the germline ends. The germline CDR1 and CDR2 sequences are SGHDT and YYEEEE. The CDR3 loop spans 15 amino acids. This chain's CDR3 is CASSLGAGVYNEQFF. The CDR3 coding sequence is TGTGCCAGCAGCTTGGGCGCCGGGGTATACAATGAGCAGTTCTTC.

The CDR3 DNA reads TGCGCCAGCAGCTCGGACAGGGTACGGAGTGGCTACACCTTC. Its translation is CASSSDRVRSGYTF. This chain joins TRBV10-2 and TRBJ1-2; 8 positions agree with TRBD1. Per germline, CDR1 WSHSY and CDR2 SAAADI. V was pared by 6 bases and J by 7 bases, with 10 bases of the junction left unmatched. The CDR3 is 14 amino acids.

On this clone: The sample holds other DNA sequences that translate to the same CDR3. CDR3 nucleotides: TGTGCCAGCAGTTTAGGTTACGAGCAGTACTTC. Its translation is CASSLGYEQYF. This chain connects TRBV28 to TRBJ2-7; D uncertain. The CDR3 contains 11 residues. Germline loops: CDR1 MDHEN, CDR2 SYDVKM. Trimming took 2 bases from V and 4 from J, leaving 3 bases between them. The whole variable domain, filled in from reference TRBV28 and TRBJ2-7, reads DVKVTQSSRYLVKRTGEKVFLECVQDMDHENMFWYRQDPGLGLRLIYFSYDVKMKEKGDIPEGYSVSREKKERFSLILESASTNQTSMYLCASSLGYEQYFGPGTRLTVT.

The rearrangement uses TRBV2 and TRBJ2-2; D uncertain. Per germline, CDR1 SNHLY and CDR2 FYNNEI. The CDR3 is 15 residues long. The V and J ends lost 9 bases and 5 bases respectively, with 19 bases between them. The CDR3 protein is CARGPNQRNTGELFF. The CDR3 DNA follows: TGTGCCAGAGGACCCAATCAAAGAAATACCGGGGAGCTGTTTTTT.

The V call is TRBV7-9, the J call TRBJ1-2, with D unclear. With 1 base removed from V and 5 bases from J, the gap between germline ends came to 23 bases. The CDR3 sequence is 18 residues long. Germline CDR1 reads SEHNR; CDR2 reads FQNEAQ (reference sequence). CDR3 nucleotide sequence: TGTGCCAGCAGCTTAGTCTACGGTGAAGACTTGAGTAGGTATGGCTACACCTTC. Translating gives CASSLVYGEDLSRYGYTF.